The 28 T cell receptor beta chains below come from one sample, sequenced in a study of blood T cell repertoires in COVID-19. The data were produced by immunoSEQ multiplex PCR, yet TCRdb's version contains in-frame clones alone and is incomplete. The sample lists about 58,000 clones, around 85% seen once, with roughly 7.7% in the top ten. Sequenced sample: peripheral blood. These receptors all come from an older woman with active COVID-19.

The rearrangement joins TRBV28 to TRBJ1-2; TRBD1 agrees at 7 bases. The CDR3 extends over 14 amino acids. The V gene end was trimmed by 6 bases and the J gene end by 1 base; junction bases not matched to a gene: 5. The germline V gene has CDR1 MDHEN and CDR2 SYDVKM. CDR3 residues: CASSSGGNNYGYTF. CDR3 sequence (DNA): TGTGCCAGCAGCTCAGGGGGTAATAACTATGGCTACACCTTC.

The chain combines TRBV11-2 with TRBJ1-2; 9 bases agree with TRBD1. Germline V gene lookup returns CDR1 SGHAT and CDR2 FQNNGV. V was pared by 1 base and J by 2 bases, with 5 bases of the junction left unmatched. The CDR3 extends over 16 amino acids. CDR3 coding DNA: TGTGCCAGCAGCTTAGTCGGACAGGGGCGGAACTATGGCTACACCTTC. Protein product: CASSLVGQGRNYGYTF.

In regard to this clone: At the DNA level, this CDR3 is encoded by other sequences in the same sample as well. J is TRBJ2-1 and V is TRBV19; 7 bases line up with TRBD1. CDR1 and CDR2 (germline): LNHDA, SQIVND (reference sequence). V lost 3 bases, J lost 9 bases, and 5 bases stayed unmatched. This CDR3 region has 13 residues. For the CDR3, the DNA is TGTGCCAGTAGTATCGAGGGGGCCGGTGAGCAGTTCTTC. Translation: CASSIEGAGEQFF.

This clone was detected once. The chain couples TRBV21-1 to TRBJ2-1; the table assigns TRBD1, which was not confirmed against the DNA. TRBV21-1 constitutes a pseudogene. CDR3 length equals 12 residues. The CDR3 sequence is CASSKVPNEQFF. The CDR3 DNA reads as TGTGCCAGCAGCAAAGTCCCAAATGAGCAGTTCTTC.

V and J are TRBV27 and TRBJ2-3; a weak D match, TRBD1 (5 bases). The CDR3 contains 18 residues. Germline CDR1 reads MNHEY; CDR2 reads SMNVEV (reference sequence). Trimming took off 4 bases at V and 0 bases at J, with 20 bases between the two ends. The CDR3 DNA sequence: TGTGCCAGCAGTTCCCACGGGCCGTCTAGGGGTAGCACAGATACGCAGTATTTT. Its protein product is CASSSHGPSRGSTDTQYF.

J is TRBJ2-1 and V is TRBV5-4; D unresolved. The CDR3 totals 14 residues. Per the germline V gene, CDR1 is SGHNT and CDR2 is YYREEE (reference sequence). V was shortened by 7 bases and J by 7 bases, with 18 bases between the two germline ends. CDR3: CASGSPSERNEQFF. The CDR3 bases are TGTGCCAGCGGCAGCCCCTCGGAGAGGAATGAGCAGTTCTTC.

The CDR3 spells CATSDYREQYF. Here the CDR3 DNA reads TGTGCCACCAGTGACTACAGAGAGCAGTACTTC. The chain is built from TRBV24-1 and TRBJ2-7; no clear D. CDR3 length: 11 residues. The V gene's germline CDR1 is KGHDR and CDR2 SFDVKD. V was clipped by 4 bases and J by 7 bases, with 7 bases between them.

This clone was observed once. The genes are TRBV6-6 and TRBJ2-7, with 12 bases lining up with TRBD2. Germline V gives CDR1 MNHNY, CDR2 SVGAGI (reference sequence). The J segment lost 4 bases and the V segment lost 5 bases, leaving 6 bases of the junction unmatched. The CDR3 consists of 15 residues. The DNA for the CDR3 is TGTGCCAGCAGTCGACTAGCGGGAGAATCGTACGAGCAGTACTTC. Its protein product is CASSRLAGESYEQYF.

The genes are TRBV9 and TRBJ2-7, with D perhaps matching TRBD1 (5 bases). The CDR3 extends over 15 amino acids. Trimming took off 0 bases at V and 3 bases at J, with 13 bases between the two ends. Germline V lookup: CDR1 SGDLS, CDR2 YYNGEE. The CDR3 spells CASSVDGATNYEQYF. CDR3 sequence (DNA): TGTGCCAGCAGCGTAGATGGGGCCACGAACTACGAGCAGTACTTC.

This chain uses TRBV5-1 with TRBJ1-1; D is uncertain. This CDR3 contains 14 residues. Trimming removed 1 base at V and 0 bases at J, with 7 bases between. CDR1 SGHRS and CDR2 YFSETQ come from the germline V gene. CDR3 sequence: CASSLLQMNTEAFF. The CDR3 DNA reads TGCGCCAGCAGCTTGTTACAGATGAACACTGAAGCTTTCTTT.

The chain joins TRBV6-1 to TRBJ1-1; the D gene is possibly TRBD1 (5 bases). Germline CDR1 MNHNS, CDR2 SASEGT. This CDR3 is built from 14 residues. V dropped 3 bases and J dropped 3 bases, with 11 bases sitting between them. CDR3 DNA sequence: TGTGCCAGCAGTGAGGATAGGGGTTACACTGAAGCTTTCTTT. Translated: CASSEDRGYTEAFF.

The rearrangement joins TRBV18 to TRBJ1-1, with D tentatively TRBD1 (6 bases). The length of the CDR3 is 15 residues. Germline V gene sequence: CDR1 KGHSH, CDR2 LQKENI. V lost 6 bases and J lost 2, with 16 bases in between. The CDR3 loop reads CASSRGGGGNTEAFF. CDR3 DNA: TGTGCCAGCTCGCGAGGGGGGGGAGGAAACACTGAAGCTTTCTTT.

In this sample, this clone turned up once. V and J are TRBV5-1 and TRBJ1-6; D gene unclear. V gave up 6 bases and J gave up 1 base, with 11 bases separating them. This CDR3 spans 15 amino acids. CDR1 SGHRS and CDR2 YFSETQ come from the germline V gene. The CDR3 sequence: CASTGSSSYNSPLHF. The CDR3 DNA is TGCGCCAGCACGGGAAGCTCTTCCTATAATTCACCCCTCCACTTT.

This clone was observed once. The chain combines TRBV10-2 with TRBJ2-2; TRBD1 might be the D (6 bases). Trimming stripped 3 bases from V and 3 bases from J, with 14 bases between. CDR1 and CDR2 from the germline V gene are WSHSY and SAAADI. This CDR3 is built from 16 residues. For the CDR3, the DNA is TGCGCCAGCAGTGAAGGGGCAGGGGCGGACACCGGGGAGCTGTTTTTT. This sequence encodes CASSEGAGADTGELFF.

The V gene is TRBV19, the J gene TRBJ2-4; TRBD2 matches 7 bases. Germline lookup yields CDR1 LNHDA and CDR2 SQIVND (reference sequence). The CDR3 has 17 amino acids. The J segment lost 0 bases and the V segment lost 5 bases, leaving 10 bases of the junction unmatched. The CDR3 DNA sequence: TGTGCCAGTAGTCAAATCCTAGCGGAAACAGCCAAAAACATTCAGTACTTC. It translates to CASSQILAETAKNIQYF.

V usage is TRBV7-9 and J usage is TRBJ2-1; 14 bases are a match to TRBD2. Germline assignment: CDR1 SEHNR and CDR2 FQNEAQ (reference sequence). This CDR3 has 16 amino acids. After removal of 4 bases from V and 5 bases from J, the junction contained 4 bases not matched to a gene. The CDR3 sequence is CASSSRTSGGHNEQFF. In DNA form, the CDR3 reads TGTGCCAGCAGCTCGAGGACTAGCGGGGGGCACAATGAGCAGTTCTTC.

The table lists this clone with a few counts. This chain joins TRBV30 and TRBJ1-1; D remains ambiguous. This CDR3 is built from 13 residues. Germline CDR1 and CDR2: GTSNPN and SVGIG (reference sequence). V lost 0 bases and J 4 bases, leaving 9 bases between the germline ends. The CDR3 protein is CAWSVRGSTEAFF. The CDR3 DNA reads TGTGCCTGGAGTGTGCGGGGAAGCACTGAAGCTTTCTTT.

The genes are TRBV30 and TRBJ1-3, with TRBD1 matching over 9 bases. The V gene end was trimmed by 8 bases and the J gene end by 0 bases; junction bases not matched to a gene: 5. Germline V gene data show CDR1 as GTSNPN and CDR2 as SVGIG (reference sequence). The CDR3 consists of 14 residues. CDR3 nucleotide sequence: TGTGCCGGAAAGACAGGGGGCTCTGGAAACACCATATATTTT. It specifies CAGKTGGSGNTIYF. Using reference TRBV30 and TRBJ1-3 for the parts outside the CDR3, the full variable domain is SQTIHQWPATLVQPVGSPLSLECTVEGTSNPNLYWYRQAAGRGLQLLFYSVGIGQISSEVPQNLSASRPQDRQFILSSKKLLLSDSGFYLCAGKTGGSGNTIYFGEGSWLTVV.

The chain links TRBV28 to TRBJ1-5; 7 nucleotides align to TRBD1. The germline CDR1 and CDR2 sequences are MDHEN and SYDVKM. J lost 3 bases, V lost 7 bases, and 9 bases had no gene match. The CDR3 consists of 15 residues. CDR3 DNA: TGTGCCAGCACCGGGACAGAGGGGTTCAATCAGCCCCAGCATTTT. As protein: CASTGTEGFNQPQHF.

V gene TRBV11-2 combines with J gene TRBJ2-4; 7 bases match TRBD2. This CDR3 spans 14 amino acids. Germline V lookup: CDR1 SGHAT, CDR2 FQNNGV. V trimming: 5 bases; J trimming: 6 bases; junction bases outside the gene matches: 7. CDR3 sequence (DNA): TGTGCCAGCAGCACGGGGGACTACCGAAACATTCAGTACTTC. This codes for CASSTGDYRNIQYF.

The chain carries TRBV4-1 and TRBJ2-5, with TRBD1 as a possible D gene (5 bases). This CDR3 has 15 amino acids. Trimming pared 0 bases from V and 2 bases from J, leaving 10 bases between. Germline CDR1 and CDR2: MGHRA and YSYEKL. The CDR3 nucleotides read TGCGCCAGCAGCCAAGAGGGGCTCTCACAAGAGACCCAGTACTTC. Protein product: CASSQEGLSQETQYF.

The chain joins TRBV7-9 to TRBJ2-7; 10 bases match TRBD2. V gave up 6 bases and J gave up 5 bases; unmatched junction bases: 10. CDR3 length equals 15 residues. CDR1 and CDR2 from the germline V gene are SEHNR and FQNEAQ (reference sequence). CDR3 in amino acids: CASRLMASGSHEQYF. The CDR3, as DNA: TGTGCCAGCAGACTAATGGCTAGCGGGAGCCACGAGCAGTACTTC.

The chain joins TRBV28 to TRBJ1-6; tentatively, D is TRBD1 (6 bases). The CDR3 spans 14 residues. CDR1 is MDHEN and CDR2 is SYDVKM in the germline V gene. V lost 5 bases and J 8 bases, leaving 13 bases between the germline ends. The CDR3 is CASSDQGLHSPLHF. The CDR3 DNA reads as TGTGCCAGCAGTGACCAGGGGCTCCATTCACCCCTCCACTTT.

The chain employs TRBV12-3 or TRBV12-4 and TRBJ2-1; TRBD1 is a possible D gene (6 bases). The CDR3 consists of 13 residues. Trimming removed 2 bases from V and 6 bases from J, with 8 bases in between. The CDR3 DNA sequence: TGTGCCAGCAGTTTAACAGGGACCAATGAGCAGTTCTTC. Translated, it gives CASSLTGTNEQFF.

CDR3 sequence (DNA): TGTGCCAGCAGCTTAGAGGGGCTCTATAATTCACCCCTCCACTTT. It yields the protein CASSLEGLYNSPLHF. The chain uses TRBV11-2 and TRBJ1-6; the D gene is possibly TRBD1 (5 bases). CDR1 SGHAT and CDR2 FQNNGV come from the germline V gene. The ends were cut back, 0 bases at V and 3 bases at J, with 6 bases in the middle. There are 15 residues in the CDR3. The full variable domain, rest sourced from reference TRBV11-2 and TRBJ1-6, is EAGVAQSPRYKIIEKRQSVAFWCNPISGHATLYWYQQILGQGPKLLIQFQNNGVVDDSQLPKDRFSAERLKGVDSTLKIQPAKLEDSAVYLCASSLEGLYNSPLHFGNGTRLTVT.

This clone was observed a single time. V gene TRBV7-3 combines with J gene TRBJ2-3; TRBD1 is a possible D gene (6 bases). V shed 5 bases and J shed 1 base, with 10 bases lying between them. The V gene's germline CDR1 is SGHTA and CDR2 FQGTGA. This CDR3 comprises 14 residues. CDR3 amino acids: CASSHNRGTDTQYF. Here the CDR3 DNA reads TGTGCCAGCAGCCACAACAGGGGCACAGATACGCAGTATTTT. The entire variable domain, with the rest obtained from reference TRBV7-3 and TRBJ2-3, is as follows: GAGVSQTPSNKVTEKGKYVELRCDPISGHTALYWYRQSLGQGPEFLIYFQGTGAADDSGLPNDRFFAVRPEGSVSTLKIQRTERGDSAVYLCASSHNRGTDTQYFGPGTRLTVL.

The chain employs TRBV6-5 and TRBJ1-5, with D tentatively TRBD1 (5 bases). The germline V gene encodes CDR1 MNHEY and CDR2 SVGAGI. V was pared by 10 bases and J by 2 bases, with 15 bases between. The CDR3 covers 14 residues. Written as DNA, the CDR3 is TGTGCCATTGGGGGGAATAACGGCAATCAGCCCCAGCATTTT. Translated: CAIGGNNGNQPQHF.

This rearrangement joins TRBV7-9 to TRBJ1-4; 9 nucleotides align to TRBD1. V lost 5 bases to trimming and J lost 3 bases; unmatched junction nucleotides: 7. From germline, CDR1 is SEHNR and CDR2 FQNEAQ (reference sequence). This CDR3 has 16 amino acids. The CDR3 loop is CASSTLRTGANEKLFF. As DNA, the CDR3 is TGTGCCAGCAGCACACTACGGACAGGGGCTAATGAAAAACTGTTTTTT.